This TCR beta chain was documented in a study of early T cells in non-severe SARS-CoV-2 infection. Study background: RNA in bulk from unsorted whole blood was sequenced, and chains were unpaired. Broader study findings: The VDJdb matching leaned toward anti-spike CD8 responses and overlooked private and CD4 specificities.

The CDR3 consists of 13 residues. The germline V gene has CDR1 LNHDA and CDR2 SQIVND (reference sequence). The V end was cut by 3 bases, the J end by 6 bases, with 11 bases between. With regard to this clonotype: The antigen is not known.

In the library, individual cDNA molecules carried attached unique molecular identifiers. From the 5' RACE reads, TCRdb called clonotypes with MiXCR, one entry per CDR3 protein. The data hold 85,000 to 100,000 distinct CDR3 sequences, with around 16% observed a single time. Input material: whole blood. The chain combines TRBV19 with TRBJ1-1, with D uncertain. The origin of this receptor is an adult who was a healthcare worker with PCR-confirmed SARS-CoV-2 infection or an uninfected control (not recorded which). The CDR3 nucleotides are TGTGCCAGTAGTATCCCCCCAGGTCCTGAAGCTTTCTTT. This codes for CASSIPPGPEAFF.